This T cell receptor (beta chain) was captured by sequencing in a study of identical twins. Findings and caveats of the study: Models, which agreed with sharing between unrelated individuals, nonetheless underestimated the out-of-frame TCR alpha sharing seen in monozygotic twins. There is a chance that invariant MAIT and iNKT cells partially muddied zero-insertion analyses. Clonotypes of the beta chain that were abundant in cord blood carried fewer insertions (memory repertoires showed none).

As regards this clonotype: Antigen: not known.

The CDR3 runs 15 residues. Trimming cost V 3 bases and J 5 bases; bases outside gene matches: 6. CDR1 is MGHRA and CDR2 is YSYEKL in the germline V gene. cDNA molecules carried unique molecular identifiers, and template switching added a universal primer site. TCRdb ran MiXCR on the 5' RACE reads and lists one entry per CDR3 protein. The sample shows approximately 490,000 distinct CDR3 sequences, approximately 20% of them seen only once. This sample was also put to use in a study of yellow fever vaccine responses in identical twins.

The sequence came from a woman aged 18 to 35 in good health. The rearrangement uses TRBV4-1 and TRBJ2-2, with 7 bases lining up with TRBD1. Sequenced sample: CD4+ T cells sorted from blood. CDR3 amino acids: CASSQPTGSTGELFF. CDR3 sequence (DNA): TGCGCCAGCAGCCAGCCGACAGGGTCGACCGGGGAGCTGTTTTTT.